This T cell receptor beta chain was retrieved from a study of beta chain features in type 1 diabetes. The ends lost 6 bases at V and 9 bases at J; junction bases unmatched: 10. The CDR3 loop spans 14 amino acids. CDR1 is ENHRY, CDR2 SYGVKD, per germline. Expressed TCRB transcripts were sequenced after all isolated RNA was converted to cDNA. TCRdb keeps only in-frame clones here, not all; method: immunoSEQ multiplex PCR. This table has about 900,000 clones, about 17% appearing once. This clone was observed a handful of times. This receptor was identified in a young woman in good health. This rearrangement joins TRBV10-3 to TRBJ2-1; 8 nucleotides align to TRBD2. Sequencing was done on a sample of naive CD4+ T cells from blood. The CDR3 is CAIRGAGELGEQFF. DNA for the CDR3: TGTGCCATCAGAGGAGCGGGAGAGTTGGGTGAGCAGTTCTTC.